Shown below are 24 T cell receptor beta chains from a single sample sequenced in a study of cytomegalovirus exposure and HLA in healthy donors. Primers included in the PCR were 60 Vbeta and 13 Jbeta primers. Repertoires were generated with immunoSEQ multiplex PCR, while TCRdb's copy carries only in-frame clones and drops some. The sample yields about 140,000 clones, just under 85% seen once. Sequences were obtained from PBMCs. Receptors were obtained from a man aged 25-45 years in good health and CMV-seropositive.

The J gene is TRBJ1-5, the V gene TRBV6-1, with D perhaps matching TRBD1 (6 bases). The germline gives CDR1 MNHNS, CDR2 SASEGT. The CDR3 extends over 15 amino acids. Trimming removed 5 bases from V and 3 bases from J, with 14 bases in between. DNA of the CDR3: TGTGCCAGCAGTAGGGGGTGGGGCACCAATCAGCCCCAGCATTTT. Translated: CASSRGWGTNQPQHF.

J is TRBJ2-7 and V is TRBV19; D gene unclear. The CDR3 sequence is 18 residues long. In germline, CDR1 is LNHDA, CDR2 SQIVND (reference sequence). V gave up 1 base and J gave up 0 bases, with 19 bases separating them. The CDR3 loop is CASSIVESQGSSSYEQYF. The CDR3 DNA reads as TGTGCCAGTAGTATAGTGGAGTCCCAAGGATCGAGCTCCTACGAGCAGTACTTC.

About this clone itself: An end of the junction does not agree with germline; a read error may underlie this. Within the sample, other DNA sequences also encode this same CDR3. This chain uses TRBV14 with TRBJ1-6; D is undetermined. The CDR3 contains 13 residues. Germline loops: CDR1 SGHDN, CDR2 FVKESK. In DNA, the CDR3 is TGCGCCAGCAGCCCTTCTCATAATTCACCCCTCCACTTT. Encoded protein: CASSPSHNSPLHF.

In its sample, this clone was seen once. This sequence joins TRBV5-8 and TRBJ1-5; 10 positions agree with TRBD1. Germline lookup yields CDR1 SGHTS and CDR2 YDEGEE. The CDR3 totals 15 residues. Germline trimming cut 4 bases from V and 5 bases from J; bases unmatched to any gene: 6. The CDR3 bases are TGTGCCAGCAGCCCAGGACAGGGGGGATATCAGCCCCAGCATTTT. This sequence encodes CASSPGQGGYQPQHF.

This clone appeared a few times. The V gene is TRBV2, the J gene TRBJ1-1; TRBD1 matches at 9 bases. The CDR3 runs to 13 residues. The germline V gene has CDR1 SNHLY and CDR2 FYNNEI. Trimming cost V 6 bases and J 3 bases; bases outside gene matches: 2. CDR3: CASRGQGYTEAFF. The CDR3, as DNA: TGTGCCAGCAGAGGACAGGGGTACACTGAAGCTTTCTTT.

This clone was recorded only once. J is TRBJ1-3 and V is TRBV27; D not certain. There are 14 residues in the CDR3. Germline CDR1 is MNHEY and CDR2 is SMNVEV (reference sequence). V was pared by 3 bases and J by 1 base, with 7 bases between. CDR3 region: CASSFLQSGNTIYF. In nucleotides, the CDR3 is TGTGCCAGCAGTTTTTTGCAGTCTGGAAACACCATATATTTT.

The chain is built from TRBV5-8 and TRBJ1-3; perhaps TRBD1 as D (6 bases). Germline V gene lookup returns CDR1 SGHTS and CDR2 YDEGEE. CDR3 size: 15 residues. Trimming took off 6 bases at V and 0 bases at J, with 13 bases between the two ends. The DNA for the CDR3 is TGTGCCAGCATAACGACAGGCTTCTCTGGAAACACCATATATTTT. It specifies CASITTGFSGNTIYF.

The rearrangement joins TRBV5-1 to TRBJ2-5; D possibly corresponds to TRBD1 (6 bases). From germline, CDR1 is SGHRS and CDR2 YFSETQ. The CDR3 is made up of 14 amino acids. With 5 bases removed from V and 3 bases from J, the gap between germline ends came to 14 bases. CDR3 nucleotides: TGCGCCAGCAGAACGCCCAGGGGCGAAGAGACCCAGTACTTC. Encoded protein: CASRTPRGEETQYF.

The genes are TRBV6-6 and TRBJ2-1, with 9 bases matching TRBD1. V shed 3 bases, J shed 7 bases, and the junction held 7 bases outside the gene matches. The CDR3 is 15 residues long. CDR1 and CDR2 (germline): MNHNY, SVGAGI (reference sequence). The CDR3 DNA follows: TGTGCCAGCAGTTATGGGGGACAGGGAGGAAATGAGCAGTTCTTC. Its protein product is CASSYGGQGGNEQFF.

This clone was detected a few times. The genes are TRBV7-2 and TRBJ1-1; tentatively, D is TRBD1 (6 bases). CDR3 length: 15 amino acids. The V gene's germline CDR1 is SGHTA and CDR2 FQGNSA. The germline V and J ends were trimmed by 4 bases and 5 bases, with 17 bases remaining between them. DNA of the CDR3: TGTGCCAGCAGCTCAAGGGGGGGCCGGGGAACTGAAGCTTTCTTT. As protein: CASSSRGGRGTEAFF.

The chain links TRBV30 to TRBJ2-7, with 7 bases aligning to TRBD2. V lost 0 bases and J lost 12; bases outside the gene matches: 8. Germline loops: CDR1 GTSNPN, CDR2 SVGIG (reference sequence). The length of the CDR3 is 12 residues. CDR3 bases: TGTGCCTGGAGTGTACCGGGACTACAACCGTACTTC. Its translation is CAWSVPGLQPYF.

This clone appeared a single time. The chain links TRBV7-8 to TRBJ1-3, with D hard to call. This CDR3 region has 14 residues. CDR1 is SGHVS, CDR2 FQNEAQ, per germline. Trimming left V 5 bases short and J 1 base short, with 9 bases between. DNA of the CDR3: TGTGCCAGCAGCCTAGGTTCTTCTGGAAACACCATATATTTT. It encodes CASSLGSSGNTIYF.

This clone was seen only once. The chain carries TRBV9 and TRBJ2-1, with a tentative D call TRBD2 (6 bases). Germline V gives CDR1 SGDLS, CDR2 YYNGEE. V was shortened by 4 bases and J by 4 bases, with 12 bases between the two germline ends. The CDR3 runs to 14 residues. This chain's CDR3 is CASSFRDSYNEQFF. The CDR3 DNA sequence: TGTGCCAGCAGCTTCCGGGACTCATACAATGAGCAGTTCTTC.

On this clone: The junction shows a germline mismatch at one end, possibly a read error. The chain combines TRBV7-7 with TRBJ1-1, with D uncertain. The CDR3 loop spans 15 amino acids. CDR1 and CDR2 (germline): SSHAT, FNYEAQ (reference sequence). CDR3 amino acids: CASSLERKMNTEAFF. The CDR3 bases are TGTGCTAGCAGCTTAGAGCGGAAAATGAACACTGAAGCTTTCTTT. The variable domain in full, completed from reference TRBV7-7 and TRBJ1-1, reads GAGVSQSPRYKVTKRGQDVTLRCDPISSHATLYWYQQALGQGPEFLTYFNYEAQPDKSGLPSDRFSAERPEGSISTLTIQRTEQRDSAMYRCASSLERKMNTEAFFGQGTRLTVV.

This chain links TRBV5-6 with TRBJ2-5; 7 bases agree with TRBD1. The J call may not be correct, given that the DNA end is closer to TRBJ2-7. The germline V gene has CDR1 SGHDT and CDR2 YYEEEE. CDR3 size: 15 residues. CDR3 coding DNA: TGTGCCAGCAGCGAGACAGGGCGGATTTCCTACGAGCAGTACTTC. Its translation is CASSETGRISYEQYF.

CDR3 DNA sequence: TGTGCCAGCAGTTACTCGCCCAGGGGGAATGGCTACACCTTC. As protein: CASSYSPRGNGYTF. This sequence joins TRBV6-6 and TRBJ1-2; 7 positions match TRBD1. The V segment lost 0 bases and the J segment 6 bases; nucleotides outside the gene matches: 4. Germline lookup yields CDR1 MNHNY and CDR2 SVGAGI (reference sequence). This CDR3 has 14 amino acids.

The chain recombines TRBV6-5 with TRBJ1-1, with 8 nucleotides matching TRBD1. Trimming took 3 bases from V and 4 from J; bases not matched to a gene: 1. This CDR3 has 13 amino acids. Germline-derived CDR1 and CDR2 are MNHEY and SVGAGI. Here the CDR3 DNA reads TGTGCCAGCAGTTATACAGGGGGCACTGAAGCTTTCTTT. Translation gives CASSYTGGTEAFF.

The V call is TRBV7-2, the J call TRBJ2-2; no firm D call. Germline V gene data show CDR1 as SGHTA and CDR2 as FQGNSA. The ends were cut back, 1 base at V and 4 bases at J, with 7 bases in the middle. The CDR3 sequence is 14 residues long. The CDR3 loop is CASSLGYGTGELFF. DNA of the CDR3: TGTGCCAGCAGCTTAGGGTACGGCACCGGGGAGCTGTTTTTT.

The genes are TRBV7-3 and TRBJ2-2; 7 positions agree with TRBD1. This CDR3 is 16 amino acids long. After removal of 5 bases from V and 1 base from J, the junction contained 7 bases not matched to a gene. Germline-derived CDR1 and CDR2 are SGHTA and FQGTGA. The DNA for the CDR3 is TGTGCCAGCAGCCCGAGGAGGACAGGGAACACCGGGGAGCTGTTTTTT. It encodes CASSPRRTGNTGELFF.

This rearrangement joins TRBV4-2 to TRBJ2-1; 15 bases are shared with TRBD2. V lost 4 bases, J lost 0 bases, and 4 bases stayed unmatched. The germline CDR1 and CDR2 sequences are LGHNA and YNFKEQ. This CDR3 is 18 amino acids long. The CDR3, as DNA: TGTGCCAGCAGCCTTAGGACTAGCGGGGGGGCCTCCTACAATGAGCAGTTCTTC. This sequence encodes CASSLRTSGGASYNEQFF.

Only one count was recorded for this clone. The gene calls are TRBV11-2 and TRBJ1-6; D might be TRBD1 (5 bases). Germline CDR1 is SGHAT and CDR2 is FQNNGV. The CDR3 covers 14 residues. Trimming took off 6 bases at V and 7 bases at J, with 13 bases between the two ends. The CDR3 spells CASRDGGRNSPLHF. DNA of the CDR3: TGTGCCAGCAGGGACGGGGGGAGGAATTCACCCCTCCACTTT. Full variable domain (outside the CDR3, taken from reference TRBV11-2 and TRBJ1-6): EAGVAQSPRYKIIEKRQSVAFWCNPISGHATLYWYQQILGQGPKLLIQFQNNGVVDDSQLPKDRFSAERLKGVDSTLKIQPAKLEDSAVYLCASRDGGRNSPLHFGNGTRLTVT.

The rearrangement uses TRBV4-1 and TRBJ2-5; D not resolved. The end of the DNA aligns better with TRBJ2-7, so the J call may be wrong. The CDR3 is made up of 14 amino acids. Germline CDR1 and CDR2: MGHRA and YSYEKL. The CDR3 protein is CASSQHTNSYEQYF. The CDR3 nucleotides read TGCGCCAGCAGCCAACACACTAATTCCTACGAGCAGTACTTC.

In its sample, this clone was seen once. The genes are TRBV18 and TRBJ2-1; TRBD2 might be the D (5 bases). V lost 6 bases and J lost 7, with 19 bases in between. The CDR3 runs to 15 residues. The V gene's germline CDR1 is KGHSH and CDR2 LQKENI. This CDR3 is CASSYFDPGDNEQFF. The CDR3 region has the DNA TGTGCCAGCTCCTATTTTGACCCCGGGGATAATGAGCAGTTCTTC.

The chain joins TRBV10-2 to TRBJ2-7; possibly TRBD1 for D (5 bases). CDR1 is WSHSY, CDR2 SAAADI, per germline. The ends were cut back, 3 bases at V and 5 bases at J, with 11 bases in the middle. The CDR3 extends over 13 amino acids. CDR3 coding DNA: TGCGCCAGCAGTGACCTCCAGGGCCACGAGCAGTACTTC. Residues: CASSDLQGHEQYF.